What follows are 8 T cell receptor beta chains derived from one specimen sequenced in a study of tissue T cells after allogeneic stem cell transplantation. As to time point: mouse harvest day 14 after allogeneic transplant. Each mouse received 10^7 T-cell-depleted marrow cells plus 10^6 splenic CD5+ T cells by tail vein. Generated by immunoSEQ multiplex PCR, the TCRdb table keeps only in-frame clones and is missing some. The data hold 3,000 to 4,000 clones, with roughly half observed a single time. Sequenced: gut tissue. The receptor source for this set is a female BALB/c mouse given C57BL/6 T cells with graft-versus-host disease after an allogeneic hematopoietic cell transplant.

Sample share makes this clone medium-sized (0.01 to 0.1%). The gene names given are mouse names. The observed sequence ends 1 residue before the CDR3 terminus, with the missing tail filled in from the germline J gene. This chain joins TRBV13-3 and TRBJ1-5; D gene uncertain. Per germline, CDR1 NNHDY and CDR2 SYVADS. The CDR3 runs to 15 residues. V lost 0 bases, J lost 0 bases, and 7 bases lay in between. Incomplete CDR3 DNA: TGTGCCAGCAGTGATGCAGACGATAACAACCAGGCTCCGCTT. It specifies CASSDADDNNQAPL. The whole CDR3 protein reads CASSDADDNNQAPLF.

Concerning this clone: Gene names denote mouse genes. The DNA ends 1 residue before the CDR3 does, and the rest of the CDR3 is filled in from the germline J gene. This chain uses TRBV1 with TRBJ2-4; no clear D gene. V gave up 0 bases and J gave up 0 bases, with 7 bases separating them. CDR3 size: 15 residues. CDR1 and CDR2 (germline): NSQYPW, LRSPGD (reference sequence). Incomplete CDR3 DNA: TGCACCTGCAGTGCAGATCGGGGTAGTCAAAACACCTTGTAC. Translated, it gives CTCSADRGSQNTLY. The whole CDR3 protein reads CTCSADRGSQNTLYF.

This clone was picked up a small number of times. Mouse names are used for the genes. The read is 1 residue too short to cover the CDR3 end, so that end is filled in from the germline J gene. The chain joins TRBV26 to TRBJ1-3; no firm D call. V dropped 0 bases and J dropped 0 bases, with 6 bases sitting between them. The germline gives CDR1 KGHPV, CDR2 FQNQEV (reference sequence). The CDR3 extends over 15 amino acids. CDR3 in amino acids: CASSLSGYSGNTLYF. The part of the CDR3 DNA that was read is TGTGCCAGCAGTCTGTCTGGATATTCTGGAAATACGCTCTAT.

By sample fraction, this clone is medium-sized. The gene names here belong to mouse. Sequencing ends 1 residue short of the CDR3 end; the germline J gene provides the rest. V usage is TRBV2 and J usage is TRBJ1-5; a possible D gene is TRBD1 (6 bases). This CDR3 has 15 amino acids. Trimming pared 0 bases from V and 2 bases from J, leaving 8 bases between. Per the germline V gene, CDR1 is LGHNA and CDR2 is YSYQKL. The sequenced part of the CDR3 DNA is TGTGCCAGCAGCCAAGAGGCAGGGGACAACCAGGCTCCGCTT. Amino acids: CASSQEAGDNQAPL. The CDR3 reads in full as CASSQEAGDNQAPLF.

A note on this clone: Gene names and germline match the mouse. The CDR3 end lies 1 residue beyond the end of the read and is filled in from the germline J gene. The chain carries TRBV26 and TRBJ1-3; D perhaps matches TRBD1 (5 bases). Trimming removed 4 bases from V and 0 bases from J, with 7 bases in between. The CDR3 has 14 residues. Germline loops: CDR1 KGHPV, CDR2 FQNQEV (reference sequence). CDR3 DNA (partial): TGTGCCAGCAGTCAGACAGCTTCTGGAAATACGCTCTAT. This encodes CASSQTASGNTLY. The entire CDR3 protein reads CASSQTASGNTLYF.

Remarks on this clone: Gene names follow the mouse nomenclature. The sequenced fragment ends 1 residue before the CDR3 boundary, so the rest is inferred from the germline J gene. The rearrangement joins TRBV26 to TRBJ2-2; the match to TRBD1 covers 7 bases. The V and J ends lost 4 bases and 2 bases, in that order; junction bases with no gene match: 1. CDR1 is KGHPV and CDR2 is FQNQEV in the germline V gene (reference sequence). The CDR3 has 14 amino acids. The CDR3 loop reads CASSRQGNTGQLYF. The sequenced CDR3 bases are TGTGCCAGCAGTCGACAGGGTAACACCGGGCAGCTCTAC.

As regards this clone: The gene names here belong to mouse. The CDR3 is cut off 1 residue early in the read; its end comes from the germline J gene. The rearrangement joins TRBV2 to TRBJ2-1; TRBD2 agrees at 9 bases. Looked up from germline, CDR1 is LGHNA and CDR2 is YSYQKL. The CDR3 is 14 amino acids. V was pared by 2 bases and J by 7 bases, with 3 bases of the junction left unmatched. The CDR3 protein is CASSQTGGWAEQFF. The DNA read from the CDR3 is TGTGCCAGCAGCCAAACTGGGGGGTGGGCTGAGCAGTTC.

Worth noting for this clone: The gene symbols are mouse symbols. The missing CDR3 end, 1 residue past where the read stops, is filled in from the germline J gene. The genes are TRBV3 and TRBJ1-1, with D possibly being TRBD1 (5 bases). CDR1 SNHLY and CDR2 FYNGKV come from the germline V gene (reference sequence). The CDR3 is 14 amino acids. V lost 4 bases and J 2 bases, leaving 11 bases between the germline ends. The CDR3 here is CASSSRTLNTEVFF. The DNA read from the CDR3 is TGTGCCAGCAGCTCCCGGACACTTAACACAGAAGTCTTC.